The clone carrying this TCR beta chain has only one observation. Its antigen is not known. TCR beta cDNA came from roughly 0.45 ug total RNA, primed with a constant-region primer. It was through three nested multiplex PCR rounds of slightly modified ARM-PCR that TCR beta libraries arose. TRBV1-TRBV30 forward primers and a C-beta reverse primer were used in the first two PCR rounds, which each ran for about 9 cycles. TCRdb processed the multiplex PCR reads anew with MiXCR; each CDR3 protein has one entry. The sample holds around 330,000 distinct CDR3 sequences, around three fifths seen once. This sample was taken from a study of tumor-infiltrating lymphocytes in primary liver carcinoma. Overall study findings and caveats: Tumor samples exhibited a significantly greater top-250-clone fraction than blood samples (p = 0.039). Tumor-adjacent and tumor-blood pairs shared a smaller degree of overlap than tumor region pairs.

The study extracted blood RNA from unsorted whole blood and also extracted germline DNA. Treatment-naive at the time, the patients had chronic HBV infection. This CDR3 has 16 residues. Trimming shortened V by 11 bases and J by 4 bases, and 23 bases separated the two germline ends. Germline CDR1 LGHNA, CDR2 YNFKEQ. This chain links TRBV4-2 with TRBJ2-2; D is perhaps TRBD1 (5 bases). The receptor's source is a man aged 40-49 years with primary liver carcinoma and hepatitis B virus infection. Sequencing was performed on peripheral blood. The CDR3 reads CACSQAGQGGTGELFF. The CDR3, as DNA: TGTGCCTGTAGCCAAGCCGGGCAGGGCGGCACCGGGGAGCTGTTTTTT.